The 2 T cell receptor beta chains listed next were all sequenced from one sample in a study of Graves' ophthalmopathy and Graves' hyperthyroidism. RNA served as the template for amplifying TCR beta CDR3 regions. Second-round multiplex PCR came after a first-round RT-PCR that employed HTBI primers. TCRdb re-called the multiplex PCR reads through MiXCR, storing one row per CDR3 protein. The data contain around 1,200,000 distinct CDR3 sequences, around a third of them singletons. Sequenced material: peripheral blood or thyroid tissue (not recorded which). Source of these receptors: an adult man with Graves' hyperthyroidism.

This clonotype was detected only a few times. The J gene is TRBJ1-5, the V gene TRBV6-5; D unclear. Germline assignment: CDR1 MNHEY and CDR2 SVGAGI. The CDR3 contains 12 residues. The V gene lost 6 bases and the J gene lost 4 bases, with 7 bases spanning the gap. CDR3 nucleotide sequence: TGTGCCAGCAGCAAACCAAATCAGCCCCAGCATTTT. It encodes CASSKPNQPQHF.

The chain links TRBV28 to TRBJ1-5; 8 nucleotides match TRBD1. In germline, CDR1 is MDHEN, CDR2 SYDVKM. The CDR3 sequence is 15 residues long. Trimming removed 4 bases from V and 3 bases from J; junction bases left unmatched: 5. The CDR3 coding sequence is TGTGCCAGCAGTTGGCAGACAGGGGCCAATCAGCCCCAGCATTTT. Protein: CASSWQTGANQPQHF.